This entry lists 14 T cell receptor beta chains sequenced from one sample in a study of blood T cell repertoires in COVID-19. Sequencing was performed with immunoSEQ multiplex PCR; in TCRdb, only in-frame clones are kept and a portion is missing. The sample lists roughly 89,000 clones, roughly 80% occurring once. Sequencing was carried out using peripheral blood. These receptors originate from a woman between 65 and 79 years old with acute or convalescent COVID-19.

This sequence joins TRBV7-3 and TRBJ2-1; weak D call: TRBD2 (6 bases). Looked up from germline, CDR1 is SGHTA and CDR2 is FQGTGA. CDR3 length: 14 residues. V shed 1 base and J shed 8 bases, with 12 bases lying between them. The CDR3 nucleotides read TGTGCCAGCAGCTTAAGAGGGGAGGAGGATGAGCAGTTCTTC. Translating it yields CASSLRGEEDEQFF.

In its sample, this clone was seen a few times. This chain uses TRBV30 with TRBJ2-7; 8 positions agree with TRBD1. The CDR3 consists of 14 residues. In germline, CDR1 is GTSNPN, CDR2 SVGIG (reference sequence). V lost 1 base and J lost 3; bases outside the gene matches: 5. CDR3 sequence (DNA): TGTGCCTGGAGTGCAGACAGGGGTAACTACGAGCAGTACTTC. It encodes CAWSADRGNYEQYF.

This clone occurred once. The chain recombines TRBV5-1 with TRBJ2-3; D gene unclear. Looked up from germline, CDR1 is SGHRS and CDR2 is YFSETQ. Trimming shortened V by 0 bases and J by 1 base, and 12 bases separated the two germline ends. The CDR3 consists of 16 residues. CDR3 DNA: TGCGCCAGCAGCTTGGGAGACCTCCTAGGCACAGATACGCAGTATTTT. The encoded protein is CASSLGDLLGTDTQYF.

The chain is built from TRBV19 and TRBJ2-7; 10 nucleotides line up with TRBD1. Germline loops: CDR1 LNHDA, CDR2 SQIVND (reference sequence). Trimming at V came to 4 bases and at J to 4 bases, leaving 7 bases not matched to a gene. CDR3 length: 15 residues. This chain's CDR3 is CASSTSGQGFYEQYF. The CDR3 nucleotides read TGTGCCAGTAGTACCTCGGGACAGGGGTTTTACGAGCAGTACTTC.

This clone has more than one count but fewer than ten. V usage is TRBV28 and J usage is TRBJ2-4; no definite D call. The CDR3 spans 15 residues. V was shortened by 6 bases and J by 0 bases, with 12 bases between the two germline ends. Germline values: CDR1 MDHEN, CDR2 SYDVKM. The CDR3 DNA follows: TGTGCCAGCAGCCCCGCGGAACTAGCCAAAAACATTCAGTACTTC. Translation: CASSPAELAKNIQYF.

The V call is TRBV2, the J call TRBJ2-7; TRBD2 might be the D (6 bases). The CDR3 loop spans 13 amino acids. V lost 6 bases and J lost 6, with 15 bases in between. In germline, CDR1 is SNHLY, CDR2 FYNNEI. In nucleotides, the CDR3 is TGTGCCAGCAGCCGCAGACTAGAACGCGAGCAGTACTTC. It yields the protein CASSRRLEREQYF.

This clone has only one observation. The CDR3 DNA is TGTGCCAGCAGCTTAATGACGGGGGCCTACGAGCAGTACTTC. This encodes CASSLMTGAYEQYF. The chain combines TRBV7-2 with TRBJ2-7; the D gene is possibly TRBD2 (6 bases). CDR1 SGHTA and CDR2 FQGNSA come from the germline V gene. This CDR3 spans 14 amino acids. Deletions cut 2 bases from V and 2 bases from J, with 10 bases between.

The chain is built from TRBV29-1 and TRBJ1-2; weak D call: TRBD1 (5 bases). Deletions cut 6 bases from V and 4 bases from J, with 12 bases between. This CDR3 contains 12 residues. CDR1 and CDR2 from the germline V gene are SQVTM and ANQGSEA. Here the CDR3 DNA reads TGCAGCGTGTCGGGACTGGCCTATGGCTACACCTTC. Translation gives CSVSGLAYGYTF.

J is TRBJ2-7 and V is TRBV7-2; D gene unclear. This CDR3 has 13 residues. The germline V gene has CDR1 SGHTA and CDR2 FQGNSA. Between the trimmed V and J ends, which lost 0 bases and 3 bases, there was a span of 6 bases. The CDR3 DNA is TGTGCCAGCAGCTTAGCGCAGCGCTACGAGCAGTACTTC. This translates into CASSLAQRYEQYF.

This chain links TRBV11-2 with TRBJ2-3; D remains ambiguous. CDR3 length: 13 amino acids. The germline CDR1 and CDR2 sequences are SGHAT and FQNNGV. V was cut by 8 bases and J by 3 bases, with 12 bases left in between. DNA for the CDR3: TGTGCCAGCCACCTCATCAGGACAGATACGCAGTATTTT. Translating it yields CASHLIRTDTQYF.

The chain carries TRBV2 and TRBJ2-1, with 15 positions matching TRBD2. This CDR3 is 19 amino acids long. The junction had 9 bases not matched to a gene; V was cut back by 6 bases and J by 0 bases. The germline V gene encodes CDR1 SNHLY and CDR2 FYNNEI. DNA for the CDR3: TGTGCCAGCAGGGGCACCGGGACTAGCGGGGGGACCTCCTACAATGAGCAGTTCTTC. This translates into CASRGTGTSGGTSYNEQFF.

The chain joins TRBV9 to TRBJ2-5; D possibly corresponds to TRBD1 (6 bases). CDR1 and CDR2 from the germline V gene are SGDLS and YYNGEE. The length of the CDR3 is 17 residues. Deletions cut 1 base from V and 2 bases from J, with 18 bases between. CDR3 region: CASSVIGSWTEQETQYF. The CDR3 nucleotides read TGTGCCAGCAGCGTAATAGGTTCTTGGACAGAGCAAGAGACCCAGTACTTC. The entire variable domain, with the rest obtained from reference TRBV9 and TRBJ2-5, is as follows: DSGVTQTPKHLITATGQRVTLRCSPRSGDLSVYWYQQSLDQGLQFLIQYYNGEERAKGNILERFSAQQFPDLHSELNLSSLELGDSALYFCASSVIGSWTEQETQYFGPGTRLLVL.

This clone was counted at least ten times. The chain is built from TRBV5-1 and TRBJ1-2; 9 positions agree with TRBD1. The CDR3 covers 14 residues. Germline assignment: CDR1 SGHRS and CDR2 YFSETQ. V lost 1 base and J lost 4; bases outside the gene matches: 2. DNA of the CDR3: TGCGCCAGCAGCTTGCAGACAGGGGGCTATGGCTACACCTTC. This sequence encodes CASSLQTGGYGYTF.

The V and J genes are TRBV7-2 and TRBJ2-3, with D maybe TRBD2 (5 bases). Germline CDR1 reads SGHTA; CDR2 reads FQGNSA. Trimming pared 5 bases from V and 2 bases from J, leaving 8 bases between. The CDR3 consists of 13 residues. CDR3 protein: CASSRTFTDTQYF. Written as DNA, the CDR3 is TGTGCCAGCAGCCGGACTTTCACAGATACGCAGTATTTT.